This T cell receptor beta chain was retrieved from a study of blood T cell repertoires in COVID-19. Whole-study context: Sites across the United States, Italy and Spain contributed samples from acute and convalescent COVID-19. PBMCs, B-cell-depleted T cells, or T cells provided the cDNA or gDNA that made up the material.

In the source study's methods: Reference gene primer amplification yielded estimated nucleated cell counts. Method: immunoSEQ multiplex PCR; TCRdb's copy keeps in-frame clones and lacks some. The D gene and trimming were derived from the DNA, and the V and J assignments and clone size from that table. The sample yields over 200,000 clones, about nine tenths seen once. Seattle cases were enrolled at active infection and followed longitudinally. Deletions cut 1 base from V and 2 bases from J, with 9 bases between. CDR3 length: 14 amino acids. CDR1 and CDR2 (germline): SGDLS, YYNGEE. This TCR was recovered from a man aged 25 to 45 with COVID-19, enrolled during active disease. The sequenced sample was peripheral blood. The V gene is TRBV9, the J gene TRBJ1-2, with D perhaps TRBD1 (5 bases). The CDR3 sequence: CASSVLGANYGYTF. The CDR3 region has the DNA TGTGCCAGCAGCGTATTAGGGGCCAACTATGGCTACACCTTC.